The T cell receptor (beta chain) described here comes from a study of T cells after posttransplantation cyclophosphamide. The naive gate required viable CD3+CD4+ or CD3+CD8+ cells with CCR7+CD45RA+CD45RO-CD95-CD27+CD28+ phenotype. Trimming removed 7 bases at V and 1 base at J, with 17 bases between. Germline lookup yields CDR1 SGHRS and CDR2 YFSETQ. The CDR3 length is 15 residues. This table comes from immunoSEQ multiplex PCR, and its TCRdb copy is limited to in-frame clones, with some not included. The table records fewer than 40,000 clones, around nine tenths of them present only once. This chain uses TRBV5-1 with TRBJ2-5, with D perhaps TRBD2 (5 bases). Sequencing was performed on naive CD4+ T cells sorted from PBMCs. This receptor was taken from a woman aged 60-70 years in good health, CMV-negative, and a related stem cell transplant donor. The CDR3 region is CASLRDSASQETQYF. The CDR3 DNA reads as TGCGCCAGCCTCCGGGATTCTGCGTCCCAAGAGACCCAGTACTTC.